This TCR beta chain derives from a study of cytomegalovirus exposure and HLA in healthy donors. The study, taken as a whole, reports: Subsequent analysis found a tendency for first-cohort TCR clusters to co-occur within the 120 or so validation repertoires. It was 150 to 200 TCR beta chains that were listed as cytomegalovirus-associated.

It was the roughly 130-subject validation cohort, separate from the roughly 700-subject first cohort, to which the donors belonged. About this clone: Its matching antigen is unknown.

CDR1 and CDR2 (germline): MNHNS, SASEGT. CDR3 length: 15 residues. The V end was cut by 2 bases, the J end by 2 bases, with 12 bases between. Clones were sequenced by immunoSEQ multiplex PCR, and TCRdb holds only the in-frame ones, with some missing. This repertoire shows some 240,000 clones, around 85% found once; its top ten account for about 1.2%. The source of this sequence is a woman aged 25 to 39 in good health and CMV-seropositive. The chain combines TRBV6-1 with TRBJ1-2; D possibly corresponds to TRBD1 (6 bases). Sequencing used PBMCs. The CDR3 protein is CASSETGTGNYGYTF. The CDR3 DNA is TGTGCCAGCAGTGAAACGGGAACAGGGAACTATGGCTACACCTTC.